Listed below are T cell receptor beta chains from one sample, sequenced in a study of blood T cell repertoires in COVID-19. The method was immunoSEQ multiplex PCR; TCRdb's version includes in-frame clones alone and lacks a portion of them. The sample shows around 280,000 clones, around 90% of them seen only once. What was sequenced was PBMCs or T cells enriched from blood (not recorded which). These receptors were collected from a woman aged 18-29 years with acute COVID-19. Each CDR3 is given with its conserved first and last residue. The D gene is left open where the match is weak. Only some rows state a clone size, as once, few, many or a class for expanded clones.

NA	TRBV19	NA	TRBJ1-5	CASSIVASGQPQHF	TGTGCCAGTAGTATAGTTGCGTCGGGTCAGCCCCAGCATTTT
NA	TRBV19	NA	TRBJ2-6	CASNSGAGANVLTF	TGTGCCAGTAACTCGGGGGCTGGGGCCAACGTCCTGACTTTC
NA	TRBV7-9	few	TRBJ2-7	CASSLGQSWRGSYEQYF	TGTGCCAGCAGCCTAGGACAGAGCTGGCGTGGCTCCTACGAGCAGTACTTC
NA	TRBV7-2	NA	TRBJ2-4	CASSWGGQPPQNIQYF	TGTGCCAGCAGCTGGGGGGGGCAACCGCCCCAAAACATTCAGTACTTC
NA	TRBV15	NA	TRBJ2-7	CATSRVAAGEQYF	TGTGCCACCAGCAGAGTAGCGGCGGGGGAGCAGTACTTC
NA	TRBV4-1	NA	TRBJ2-7	CASSQDFWAGEQYF	TGCGCCAGCAGCCAAGATTTTTGGGCTGGCGAGCAGTACTTC
TRBD1	TRBV5-6	NA	TRBJ2-3	CASSSWDSYASTDTQYF	TGTGCCAGCAGCTCTTGGGACAGCTACGCTAGCACAGATACGCAGTATTTT
TRBD2	TRBV5-6	NA	TRBJ2-5	CASRPGTSGLYTQYF	TGTGCCAGCAGGCCGGGGACTAGCGGCCTTTACACCCAGTACTTC
NA	TRBV5-5	once	TRBJ1-3	CASRSPLQKNTIYF	TGTGCCAGCAGATCACCGCTACAGAAAAACACCATATATTTT
NA	TRBV6-5	NA	TRBJ2-7	CASSGTYEQYF	TGTGCCAGCAGCGGGACCTACGAGCAGTACTTC
TRBD1	TRBV2	NA	TRBJ1-1	CASSEGDRARMNTEAFF	TGTGCCAGCAGTGAGGGGGACAGAGCAAGGATGAACACTGAAGCTTTCTTT
TRBD1	TRBV5-1	NA	TRBJ2-7	CASSFGSLDRSYYEQYF	TGCGCCAGCAGCTTCGGATCCCTGGACAGGTCCTACTACGAGCAGTACTTC
NA	TRBV11-2	NA	TRBJ1-5	CASSEHGNQPQHF	TGTGCCAGCAGCGAGCACGGCAATCAGCCCCAGCATTTT
TRBD1	TRBV28	NA	TRBJ1-1	CASSFNRGMNTEAFF	TGTGCCAGCAGTTTTAACAGGGGGATGAACACTGAAGCTTTCTTT
TRBD1	TRBV2	NA	TRBJ2-2	CASSWDRSSAGELFF	TGTGCCAGCAGTTGGGACAGATCATCAGCCGGGGAGCTGTTTTTT
TRBD2	TRBV28	NA	TRBJ2-1	CASSSGTSGSRSEQFF	TGTGCCAGCAGCTCCGGGACTAGCGGGAGCAGGAGTGAGCAGTTCTTC
TRBD1	TRBV7-9	NA	TRBJ2-2	CASSLGDSANTGELFF	TGTGCCAGCAGCTTAGGGGACAGCGCGAACACCGGGGAGCTGTTTTTT
TRBD2	TRBV5-1	once	TRBJ2-1	CASRASGFSYNEQFF	TGCGCCAGCAGAGCTAGCGGCTTCTCCTACAATGAGCAGTTCTTC
NA	TRBV11-2	once	TRBJ2-1	CASSLGGKVNEQFF	TGTGCCAGCAGCTTAGGAGGGAAGGTCAATGAGCAGTTCTTC
TRBD2	TRBV30	NA	TRBJ2-7	CAWSGAGLAGDFFLDEQYF	TGTGCCTGGAGTGGAGCGGGACTAGCGGGAGATTTCTTTTTAGACGAGCAGTACTTC
NA	TRBV19	once	TRBJ1-1	CASSGGGFPEAFF	TGTGCCAGTAGTGGGGGCGGTTTTCCTGAAGCTTTCTTT
NA	TRBV5-5	NA	TRBJ1-1	CASSWVGQSSVTEAFF	TGTGCCAGCAGCTGGGTTGGGCAGAGTTCGGTCACTGAAGCTTTCTTT
NA	TRBV27	NA	TRBJ2-4	CASSTGAFLAKNIQYF	TGTGCCAGCAGTACAGGAGCGTTCCTAGCCAAAAACATTCAGTACTTC
TRBD1	TRBV5-1	NA	TRBJ2-6	CASSGTGETSGANVLTF	TGCGCCAGCTCAGGGACAGGGGAGACCTCTGGGGCCAACGTCCTGACTTTC
TRBD1	TRBV19	NA	TRBJ2-5	CASSTRTGVQETQYF	TGTGCCAGTAGCACCCGGACAGGAGTTCAAGAGACCCAGTACTTC
NA	TRBV19	once	TRBJ1-3	CASSITGSAGNTIYF	TGTGCCAGTAGTATAACAGGATCGGCTGGAAACACCATATATTTT
TRBD2	TRBV29-1	NA	TRBJ2-3	CSVNGLAGGTLSTDTQYF	TGCAGCGTGAACGGACTAGCGGGAGGTACACTTAGCACAGATACGCAGTATTTT
NA	TRBV9	NA	TRBJ2-1	CASSATGRAYNEQFF	TGTGCCAGCAGCGCTACAGGGAGAGCCTACAATGAGCAGTTCTTC
TRBD1	TRBV7-9	NA	TRBJ1-5	CASSNGTGQQPQHF	TGTGCCAGCAGCAACGGGACAGGGCAGCAGCCCCAGCATTTT
NA	TRBV10-1	NA	TRBJ1-2	CASSELQDGGYTF	TGCGCCAGCAGTGAGTTACAGGATGGGGGCTACACCTTC
TRBD2	TRBV28	NA	TRBJ2-1	CASGIAGGGNEQFF	TGTGCCAGCGGGATAGCGGGAGGGGGCAATGAGCAGTTCTTC
TRBD1	TRBV27	NA	TRBJ1-5	CASRTGASNQPQHF	TGTGCCAGCAGGACAGGGGCTAGCAATCAGCCCCAGCATTTT
NA	TRBV28	NA	TRBJ1-2	CASSLATTGNYGYTF	TGTGCCAGCAGTTTAGCTACTACAGGGAACTATGGCTACACCTTC
TRBD1	TRBV19	NA	TRBJ1-4	CASSLQGVANEKLFF	TGTGCCAGTAGCCTACAGGGGGTTGCTAATGAAAAACTGTTTTTT
TRBD1	TRBV29-1	NA	TRBJ2-2	CSVDRAGGELFF	TGCAGCGTCGACAGGGCCGGCGGGGAGCTGTTTTTT
TRBD2	TRBV3-1/TRBV3-2	NA	TRBJ2-7	CASSQSLAGIYEQYF	TGTGCCAGCAGCCAAAGCCTAGCGGGGATCTACGAGCAGTACTTC
NA	TRBV9	NA	TRBJ2-2	CASSGNSGTGELFF	TGTGCCAGCAGCGGTAACAGTGGGACCGGGGAGCTGTTTTTT
NA	TRBV19	NA	TRBJ1-1	CASSIVKGAPEAFF	TGTGCCAGTAGTATTGTGAAAGGGGCCCCTGAAGCTTTCTTT
NA	TRBV27	NA	TRBJ1-5	CASSLVGGGNQPQHF	TGTGCCAGCAGTTTAGTCGGCGGTGGAAATCAGCCCCAGCATTTT
NA	TRBV6-2/TRBV6-3	NA	TRBJ1-1	CASSYVGGPNTEAFF	TGTGCCAGCAGTTACGTCGGGGGGCCGAACACTGAAGCTTTCTTT
TRBD1	TRBV7-2	NA	TRBJ1-2	CASSLVSGQNNYGYTF	TGTGCCAGCAGCTTAGTGTCGGGACAGAATAACTATGGCTACACCTTC
NA	TRBV6-5	NA	TRBJ2-7	CASSYRQAYLKQYF	TGTGCCAGCAGTTATCGTCAGGCTTACCTCAAGCAGTACTTC
NA	TRBV15	NA	TRBJ1-6	CATSSPRGYGDSPLHF	TGTGCCACCAGCTCTCCTAGGGGTTACGGAGATTCACCCCTCCACTTT